This is a list of T cell receptor beta chains from one sample in a study of OX40 agonist ivuxolimab in advanced cancers. Libraries were prepared by immunoSEQ multiplex PCR; TCRdb keeps only in-frame clonotypes and omits some of them. The repertoire includes about 46,000 clones, just over 85% of them detected once, and 50% to 60% sits in the top ten. Sequenced material: CD4+ or CD8+ T cells sorted from blood, taken in a trial of the OX40 agonist ivuxolimab. The receptors here all came from an adult with an advanced solid tumor such as melanoma, head and neck, liver or kidney cancer. The CDR3 runs from the conserved cysteine through the conserved F or W. D genes are given only for firm matches. Clone size is stated in some rows and not others, as once, few, many or a class when expanded.

V gene	clone size	J gene	D gene	CDR3 protein	CDR3 DNA
TRBV19	.	TRBJ2-6	.	CASSEQSGVSGANVLTF	TGTGCCAGTAGTGAACAATCAGGGGTCTCTGGGGCCAACGTCCTGACTTTC
TRBV7-7	.	TRBJ2-6	.	CASSMLPQSRANVLTF	TGTGCCAGCAGCATGCTGCCACAAAGTCGGGCCAACGTCCTGACTTTC
TRBV7-8	.	TRBJ1-2	.	CASSSVAIAPSNYGYTF	TGTGCCAGCAGCTCGGTCGCGATTGCACCCTCTAACTATGGCTACACCTTC
TRBV11-3	.	TRBJ1-1	.	CASSLDEVLTNTEAFF	TGTGCCAGCAGCTTAGATGAGGTGTTGACGAACACTGAAGCTTTCTTT
TRBV7-8	.	TRBJ2-1	.	CASSPGTTYNEQFF	TGTGCCAGCAGCCCCGGGACAACCTACAATGAGCAGTTCTTC
TRBV10-3	.	TRBJ2-7	TRBD2	CAISPGLANREQYF	TGTGCCATCAGTCCGGGACTAGCGAACCGCGAGCAGTACTTC
TRBV7-2	.	TRBJ1-2	.	CASSLESAYGYTF	TGTGCCAGCAGCTTAGAGTCGGCCTATGGCTACACCTTC
TRBV19	once	TRBJ2-7	.	CASKQQGTYEQYF	TGTGCCAGTAAGCAACAGGGAACCTACGAGCAGTACTTC
TRBV7-9	.	TRBJ2-3	.	CASSLGLDTQYF	TGTGCCAGCAGCTTAGGGTTAGATACGCAGTATTTT
TRBV19	.	TRBJ1-1	TRBD1	CASSSSDSIGGWFTEAFF	TGTGCCAGTAGTAGCTCCGACTCAATAGGGGGCTGGTTCACTGAAGCTTTCTTT
TRBV5-5	.	TRBJ1-1	TRBD1	CASSSGQGGNTEAFF	TGTGCCAGCAGCTCGGGACAGGGAGGAAATACTGAAGCTTTCTTT
TRBV14	.	TRBJ1-1	.	CASSQVLDSMNTEAFF	TGTGCCAGCAGCCAAGTCCTAGACAGCATGAACACTGAAGCTTTCTTT
TRBV6-4	.	TRBJ2-6	TRBD1	CASSDSSQAGQGKVESSGANVLTF	TGTGCCAGCAGTGACTCATCACAGGCCGGACAGGGAAAGGTTGAGAGCTCTGGGGCCAACGTCCTGACTTTC
TRBV19	.	TRBJ1-5	TRBD1	CASSSDRGQPQHF	TGTGCCAGTAGTTCGGACAGGGGACAGCCCCAGCATTTT
TRBV5-1	once	TRBJ2-3	.	CASSLVGVSTDTQYF	TGCGCCAGCAGCTTGGTCGGGGTTAGCACAGATACGCAGTATTTT
TRBV9	.	TRBJ1-2	.	CASSDSGGLGTNGYTF	TGTGCCAGCAGCGATTCAGGCGGGCTCGGTACGAATGGCTACACCTTC
TRBV27	.	TRBJ2-7	TRBD1	CASRTGQAGTYEQYF	TGTGCCAGCAGGACGGGACAGGCCGGGACCTACGAGCAGTACTTC
TRBV4-1	.	TRBJ2-1	.	CASSQQGSEQFF	TGCGCCAGCAGCCAACAGGGTAGCGAGCAGTTCTTC
TRBV7-3	once	TRBJ2-3	TRBD2	CASSSGAGDSSTDTQYF	TGTGCCAGCAGCAGTGGAGCGGGGGACTCCAGCACAGATACGCAGTATTTT
TRBV5-1	.	TRBJ1-5	.	CASSFGQPNQPQHF	TGCGCCAGCAGCTTTGGACAACCCAATCAGCCCCAGCATTTT
TRBV2	.	TRBJ1-2	.	CASSEAGQPSYGYTF	TGTGCCAGCAGTGAAGCGGGTCAGCCTTCTTATGGCTACACCTTC
TRBV2	few	TRBJ1-2	TRBD1	CASSSGTGVSGYTF	TGTGCCAGCAGCTCCGGGACAGGGGTATCTGGCTACACCTTC
TRBV7-6	.	TRBJ2-3	.	CASSLWGSLTDTQYF	TGTGCCAGCAGCTTATGGGGGAGCCTCACAGATACGCAGTATTTT
TRBV11-3	.	TRBJ2-3	.	CASKSTRTDTQYF	TGTGCCAGCAAGAGCACCCGCACAGATACGCAGTATTTT
TRBV7-6	.	TRBJ2-1	.	CASSYSGYNEQFF	TGTGCCAGCAGCTACAGCGGGTACAATGAGCAGTTCTTC
TRBV19	.	TRBJ2-5	TRBD2	CASSVLGLAGIIETQYF	TGTGCCAGTAGTGTCCTGGGACTAGCGGGGATAATAGAGACCCAGTACTTC
TRBV7-9	.	TRBJ2-1	.	CASSSGAPYNEQFF	TGTGCCAGCAGCTCCGGGGCTCCATACAATGAGCAGTTCTTC
TRBV7-9	.	TRBJ2-4	.	CASSLASADNRNIQYF	TGTGCCAGCAGCTTAGCGTCCGCAGACAACCGGAACATTCAGTACTTC
TRBV6-1	.	TRBJ1-3	.	CASSEMRQAGSGNTIYF	TGTGCCAGCAGTGAAATGCGACAGGCGGGCTCTGGAAACACCATATATTTT
TRBV6-1	once	TRBJ2-3	.	CASSEMGPSTDTQYF	TGTGCCAGCAGTGAGATGGGACCGAGCACAGATACGCAGTATTTT
TRBV4-3	.	TRBJ2-1	TRBD2	CASSQPSGGLNEQFF	TGCGCCAGCAGCCAACCAAGCGGGGGGCTAAATGAGCAGTTCTTC
TRBV19	.	TRBJ1-3	TRBD1	CASSIGTGGNTIYF	TGTGCCAGTAGTATTGGGACAGGCGGAAACACCATATATTTT
TRBV11-2	.	TRBJ1-2	.	CASSHGYGYTF	TGTGCCAGCAGTCATGGATATGGCTACACCTTC
TRBV7-9	.	TRBJ2-7	TRBD2	CASSFGTSGSVRYEQYF	TGTGCCAGCAGCTTTGGGACTAGCGGGAGCGTTCGTTACGAGCAGTACTTC
TRBV7-9	.	TRBJ2-1	TRBD2	CASSLPGLSINEQFF	TGTGCCAGCAGCCTACCGGGACTATCGATCAATGAGCAGTTCTTC
TRBV4-2	.	TRBJ1-5	.	CASGGVSDSNQPQHF	TGTGCCAGCGGAGGGGTTTCCGATAGCAATCAGCCCCAGCATTTT
TRBV18	.	TRBJ1-4	TRBD1	CASSPPTGQTNEKLFF	TGTGCCAGCTCACCACCGACAGGGCAAACTAATGAAAAACTGTTTTTT
TRBV18	.	TRBJ2-1	TRBD2	CASSPSTSGMDEQFF	TGTGCCAGCTCACCCTCAACTAGCGGGATGGATGAGCAGTTCTTC
TRBV19	.	TRBJ2-7	TRBD2	CASSSGTSGPYEQYF	TGTGCCAGTAGTTCCGGGACTAGCGGACCCTACGAGCAGTACTTC
TRBV7-6	.	TRBJ1-3	.	CASSLGAGGFHSGNTIYF	TGTGCCAGCAGCTTAGGGGCGGGCGGATTCCACTCTGGAAACACCATATATTTT
TRBV5-1	.	TRBJ2-5	.	CATTDHPQGETQYF	TGCGCCACTACGGACCACCCCCAGGGGGAGACCCAGTACTTC
TRBV5-4	once	TRBJ2-5	TRBD1	CASSLGTGEGLETQYF	TGTGCCAGCAGCTTGGGGACAGGGGAGGGCCTGGAGACCCAGTACTTC
TRBV19	.	TRBJ2-1	.	CASSIVPGRGNEQFF	TGTGCCAGTAGTATAGTCCCCGGCAGGGGCAATGAGCAGTTCTTC
TRBV29-1	.	TRBJ2-1	.	CSVEYGLAGSYNEQFF	TGCAGCGTTGAATATGGGTTGGCAGGCTCCTACAATGAGCAGTTCTTC
TRBV19	.	TRBJ2-3	.	CASTPRSGGTDTQYF	TGTGCCAGTACTCCTCGATCGGGGGGCACAGATACGCAGTATTTT
TRBV6-1	.	TRBJ2-3	TRBD1	CASRDRGRTDTQYF	TGTGCCAGCAGAGACAGGGGGCGTACAGATACGCAGTATTTT